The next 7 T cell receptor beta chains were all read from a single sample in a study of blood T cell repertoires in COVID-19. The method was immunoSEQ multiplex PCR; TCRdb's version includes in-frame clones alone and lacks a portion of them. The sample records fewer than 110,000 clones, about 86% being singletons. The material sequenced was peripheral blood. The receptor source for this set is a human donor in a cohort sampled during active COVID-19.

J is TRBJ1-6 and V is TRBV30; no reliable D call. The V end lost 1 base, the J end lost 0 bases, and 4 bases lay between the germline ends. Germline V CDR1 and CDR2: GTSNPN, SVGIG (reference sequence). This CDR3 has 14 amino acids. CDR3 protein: CAWSELSYNSPLHF. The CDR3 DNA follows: TGTGCCTGGAGTGAACTCTCCTATAATTCACCCCTCCACTTT. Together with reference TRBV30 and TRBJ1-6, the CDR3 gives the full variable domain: SQTIHQWPATLVQPVGSPLSLECTVEGTSNPNLYWYRQAAGRGLQLLFYSVGIGQISSEVPQNLSASRPQDRQFILSSKKLLLSDSGFYLCAWSELSYNSPLHFGNGTRLTVT.

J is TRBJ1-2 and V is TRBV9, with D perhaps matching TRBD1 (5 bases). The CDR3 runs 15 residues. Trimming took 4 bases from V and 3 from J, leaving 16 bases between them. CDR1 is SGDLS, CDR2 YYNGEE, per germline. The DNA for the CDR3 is TGTGCCAGCAGCCCGGGGGGGAGGCTCCACTATGGCTACACCTTC. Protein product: CASSPGGRLHYGYTF.

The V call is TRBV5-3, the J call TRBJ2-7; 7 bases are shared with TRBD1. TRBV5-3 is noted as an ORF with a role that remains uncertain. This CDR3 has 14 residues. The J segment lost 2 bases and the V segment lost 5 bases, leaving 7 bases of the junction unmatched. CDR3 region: CARRPRDSPYEQYF. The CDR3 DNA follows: TGTGCCAGAAGACCCCGGGACAGCCCCTACGAGCAGTACTTC.

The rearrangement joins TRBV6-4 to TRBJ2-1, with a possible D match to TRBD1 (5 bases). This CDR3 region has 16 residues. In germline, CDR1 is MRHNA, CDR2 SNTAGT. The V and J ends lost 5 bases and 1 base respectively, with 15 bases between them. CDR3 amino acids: CASSPAGYRSYNEQFF. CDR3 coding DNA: TGTGCCAGCAGTCCCGCAGGGTATAGGTCCTACAATGAGCAGTTCTTC.

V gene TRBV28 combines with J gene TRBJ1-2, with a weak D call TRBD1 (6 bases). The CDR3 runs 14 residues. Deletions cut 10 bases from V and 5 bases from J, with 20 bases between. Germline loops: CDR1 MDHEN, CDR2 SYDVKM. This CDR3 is CAIPGTSPPYGYTF. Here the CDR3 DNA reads TGTGCCATCCCCGGGACAAGCCCACCTTATGGCTACACCTTC.

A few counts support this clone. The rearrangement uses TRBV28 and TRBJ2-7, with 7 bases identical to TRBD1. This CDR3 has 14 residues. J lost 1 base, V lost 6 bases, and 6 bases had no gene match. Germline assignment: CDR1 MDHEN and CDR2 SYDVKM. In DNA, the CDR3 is TGTGCCAGCAGCATACAGGGGCCGTCCTACGAGCAGTACTTC. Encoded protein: CASSIQGPSYEQYF.

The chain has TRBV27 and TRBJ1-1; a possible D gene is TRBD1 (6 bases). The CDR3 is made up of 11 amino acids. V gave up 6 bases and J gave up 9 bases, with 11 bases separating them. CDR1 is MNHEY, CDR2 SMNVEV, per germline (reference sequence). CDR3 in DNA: TGTGCCAGCAGACTTGACAGGCAAGCTTTCTTT. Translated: CASRLDRQAFF.